The entry below gives a single TCR beta chain sequence along with its context. Its antigen specificity is not known. Base qualities were left out, and no much larger clone turns up one base away. The CDR3 regions of human TCRbeta chains were analyzed by immunosequencing. The paper's data handling went like this. TCRs in the repertoires were compared against a reference library of SARS-CoV-2-specific TCRs that had been generated with the MIRA antigen-specificity platform. Breadth was defined as the fraction of unique TCRs that were SARS-CoV-2-associated. Depth was defined as the fraction of total T cells that were SARS-CoV-2-associated. Each spike-specific TCR was assigned to its reactive spike region and to a CD4 or CD8 class using the MIRA data. Log10-transformed breadth and depth values were compared by one-way ANOVA with Sidak's multiple comparisons tests. In TCRdb, the immuneACCESS table is reduced to in-frame sequences with V and J assigned. These tables do not hold every clone; where another copy was compared, an unresolved V gene accounts for under half, and the others remain unexplained. The V and J calls and clone size come from that table; D and trimming were worked out from the DNA. The table for this sample lists over 150,000 clones; roughly nine tenths of them were counted only once. Of the sample, 5.5% falls within the top ten clones.

The sample is drawn from a study of T cell responses to AZD1222 COVID-19 vaccine (dated by TCRdb to about 2021). Looking at the study overall: TCR sequencing covered approximately 230 trial participants: about 210 given two doses of AZD1222 and 26 given two doses of MenACWY control vaccine. Trial participants were enrolled by age into subgroups of 18-55, 56-69 and 70-plus years, and about 150, 27 and 61 TCR-sequenced participants, respectively, were included in these subgroups.

This specimen's time point label, per the study, means: baseline before first vaccination. Per the publication, the treatment or condition label means: meningococcal conjugate vaccine given as trial control. Vaccinee samples came from UK trials COV001 and COV002, including a single-blind randomized controlled phase 2/3 trial of AZD1222 (ChAdOx1 nCoV-19) in healthy adults. Trial participant PBMC samples were collected at day 0 and day 28 after the second dose for TCRbeta chain sequencing. Trimming takes 2 bases off V and 1 base off J; junction bases not matched to a gene: 10. Inclusive of the bounding cysteine and phenylalanine, the CDR3 is 18 residues long. Only the CDR3 DNA stays, 54 bases, in frame from base 1. CDR1 and CDR2, per the germline V gene, are SGHVS and FQNEAQ. Broad study findings and their caveats: Only a handful of AZD1222 recipients were SARS-CoV-2 seropositive at baseline, limiting conclusions about previously exposed vaccinees. Reportedly, almost half of the unique spike-specific TCRs recognized epitopes lying outside the regions that are mutated in the B.1.351 and B.1.1.7 variants. The whole spike protein was spanned by vaccine-associated CD4 TCRs, and dominant responses were seen in regions 160-218 and 743-854. No day 14 peak-response samples were available, so repertoires were characterized only after the peak T cell response. A significant rise in spike-specific TCR breadth and depth was observed after two AZD1222 doses relative to day 0 and relative to MenACWY recipients. The 56-69-year group was small, and its depth increase did not reach significance, likely because of low power. Participants were mostly white British, with more females than males. The authors suggested clonal diversity may have been underestimated.

The sequenced sample was peripheral blood, obtained on day 0 of MenACWY control vaccination. The TCR comes from an adult in good health. The V and J genes are TRBV7-8 and TRBJ1-5, and 8 bases in between align with TRBD1. CDR3 loop: CASSLPPPYRGSNQPQHF. The DNA reads as follows: TGTGCCAGCAGCTTACCCCCCCCTTACAGGGGGAGCAATCAGCCCCAGCATTTT.